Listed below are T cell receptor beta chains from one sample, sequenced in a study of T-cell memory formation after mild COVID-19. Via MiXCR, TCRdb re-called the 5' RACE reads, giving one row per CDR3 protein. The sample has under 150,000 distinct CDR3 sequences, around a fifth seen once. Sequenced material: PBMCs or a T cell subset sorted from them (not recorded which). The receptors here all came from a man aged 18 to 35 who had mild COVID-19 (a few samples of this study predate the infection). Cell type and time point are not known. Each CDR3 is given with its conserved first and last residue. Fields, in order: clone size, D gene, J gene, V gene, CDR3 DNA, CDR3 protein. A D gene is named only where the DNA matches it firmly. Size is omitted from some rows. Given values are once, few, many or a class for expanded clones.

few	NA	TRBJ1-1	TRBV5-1	TGCGCCAGCAGCTTGGGCACCCTCGGGACTGAAGCTTTCTTT	CASSLGTLGTEAFF
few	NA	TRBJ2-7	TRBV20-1	TGCAGTGGGCTCGGGGTTAGCTCCTACGAGCAGTACTTC	CSGLGVSSYEQYF
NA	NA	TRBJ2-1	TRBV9	TGTGCCAGCAGCGCCAGCCATACTCACGTCGACAATGAGCAGTTCTTC	CASSASHTHVDNEQFF
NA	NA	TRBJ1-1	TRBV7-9	TGTGCCAGCAGCTTAGCCGTAGGAACTCTGGAAGCTTTCTTT	CASSLAVGTLEAFF
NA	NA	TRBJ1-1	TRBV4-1	TGCGCCAGCAGCCAAGGGGTCAGGGCCGAAGCTTTCTTT	CASSQGVRAEAFF
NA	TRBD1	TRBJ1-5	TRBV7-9	TGTGCCAGCAGCTCCGGGACAGGGGGATTCGCCCAGCATTTT	CASSSGTGGFAQHF
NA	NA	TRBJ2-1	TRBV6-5	TGTGCCAGCACCCTCGGCAGAGGGTACAATGAGCAGTTCTTC	CASTLGRGYNEQFF
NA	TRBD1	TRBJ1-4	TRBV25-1	TGTGCCAGCAGTGAGATTGGACAGGGGAGGATTCTGTTTTTT	CASSEIGQGRILFF
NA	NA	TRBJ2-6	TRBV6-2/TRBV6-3	TGTGCCAGCAGTACTGGGGCCAACGTCCTGACTTTC	CASSTGANVLTF
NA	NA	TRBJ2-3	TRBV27	TGTGCCAGCAGCTACGGCACAGATACGCAGTATTTT	CASSYGTDTQYF
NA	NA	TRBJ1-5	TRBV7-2	TGTGCCAGCAGCCCCACCCCCGGGACAATCCCCCCTGGGGATCAGCCCCAGCATTTT	CASSPTPGTIPPGDQPQHF
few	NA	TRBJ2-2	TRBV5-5	TGTGCCAGCAGCTATTCTGTACGGGGCACCGGGGAGCTGTTTTTT	CASSYSVRGTGELFF
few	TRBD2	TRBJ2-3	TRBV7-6	TGTGCCAGCAGCTTACCTAGCGGGGGGGCGACAGATACGCAGTATTTT	CASSLPSGGATDTQYF
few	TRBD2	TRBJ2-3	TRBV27	TGTGCCAGCACCTCGGAAGCGGGGCTCTTCACAGATACGCAGTATTTT	CASTSEAGLFTDTQYF
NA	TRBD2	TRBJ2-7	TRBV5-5	TGTGCCAGCAGTAGCGGGGGGGCCGGGGAGCAGTACTTC	CASSSGGAGEQYF
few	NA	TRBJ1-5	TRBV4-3	TGCGCCAGCAGCCCACGTCACGAGAACGGCAATCAGCCCCAGCATTTT	CASSPRHENGNQPQHF
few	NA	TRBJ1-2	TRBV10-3	TGTGCCATCAGTGAGACCGGTACAGGGAGCTATGGCTACACCTTC	CAISETGTGSYGYTF
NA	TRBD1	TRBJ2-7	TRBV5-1	TGCGCCAGCAGAAAGACAGGGGACAACTACGAGCAGTACTTC	CASRKTGDNYEQYF
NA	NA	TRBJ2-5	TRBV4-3	TGCGCCAGCAGCCAAGACGGAAGGGGGGGTAGCCAAGAGACCCAGTACTTC	CASSQDGRGGSQETQYF
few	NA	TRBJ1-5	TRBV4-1	TGCGCCAGCACCCAGGGAGCCAGGACAGACAGCAATCAGCCCCAGCATTTT	CASTQGARTDSNQPQHF
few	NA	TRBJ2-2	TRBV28	TGTGCCAGCAGTTTACCCAGGGACGCCGGGGAGCTGTTTTTT	CASSLPRDAGELFF
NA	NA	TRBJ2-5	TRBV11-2	TGTGCCAGCAGCCAGACCGGGGGCGAGGAAGAGACCCAGTACTTC	CASSQTGGEEETQYF
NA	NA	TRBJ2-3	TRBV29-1	TGCAGCGTTGGGACAGAGACAGATACGCAGTATTTT	CSVGTETDTQYF
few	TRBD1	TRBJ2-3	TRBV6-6	TGTGCCAGCAGTTACTTTCACAGGGGGGGCACAGATACGCAGTATTTT	CASSYFHRGGTDTQYF
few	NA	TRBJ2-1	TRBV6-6	TGTGCCAGCAGACCACTAGCCGCGTGGGCCGAAAATGAGCAGTTCTTC	CASRPLAAWAENEQFF
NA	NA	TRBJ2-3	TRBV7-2	TGTGCCAGCAGCTTAGCCGGGGGGCAGGGAGATACGCAGTATTTT	CASSLAGGQGDTQYF
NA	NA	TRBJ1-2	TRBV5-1	TGCGCCAGCAGCTTGGACACCGAAGGAGGTGGCTACACCTTC	CASSLDTEGGGYTF
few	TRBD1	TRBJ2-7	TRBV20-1	TGCAGTGCTCCAGGAAGGACAGGGGGTCTCGAGCAGTACTTC	CSAPGRTGGLEQYF
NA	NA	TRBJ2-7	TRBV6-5	TGTGCCAGCAGTGAAAATACTTCAGGGTACGAGCAGTACTTC	CASSENTSGYEQYF
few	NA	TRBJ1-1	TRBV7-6	TGTGCCAGCAGCTTTGGAAGTCTAGCTGACACTGAAGCTTTCTTT	CASSFGSLADTEAFF
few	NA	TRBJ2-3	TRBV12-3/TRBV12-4	TGTGCCAGCAGTTTTGTTTCGCTGGGAACAGATACGCAGTATTTT	CASSFVSLGTDTQYF
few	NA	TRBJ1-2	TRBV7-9	TGTGCCAGCAGCTTATCGGGGGCGCACTATGGCTACACCTTC	CASSLSGAHYGYTF
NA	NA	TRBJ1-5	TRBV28	TGTGCCAGCAGGCTCGATCGGGGGGGCAAGGGCAATCAGCCCCAGCATTTT	CASRLDRGGKGNQPQHF
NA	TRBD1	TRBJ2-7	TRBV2	TGTGCCAGCAGCGAGGGGACAGCCGGCACCTACGAGCAGTACTTC	CASSEGTAGTYEQYF
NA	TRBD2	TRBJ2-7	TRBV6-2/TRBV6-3	TGTGCCAGCAGTTACGAGACTAGCACCTACGAGCAGTACTTC	CASSYETSTYEQYF
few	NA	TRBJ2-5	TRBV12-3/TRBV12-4	TGTGCCAGCAGGGGTATGGGAGAGACCCAGTACTTC	CASRGMGETQYF
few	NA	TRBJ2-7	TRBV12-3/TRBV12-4	TGTGCCAGCAGTTTGGGTGTTCCCTACGAGCAGTACTTC	CASSLGVPYEQYF
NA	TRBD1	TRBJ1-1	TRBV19	TGTGCCAGTAGTATAGCCCGAGACAGGGACACTGAAGCTTTCTTT	CASSIARDRDTEAFF
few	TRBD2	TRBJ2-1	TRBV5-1	TGCGCCAGCACCGAACTAGCGGGGGATGCGAATGAGCAGTTCTTC	CASTELAGDANEQFF
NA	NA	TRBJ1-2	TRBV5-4	TGTGCCAGCAGCTTAGGGGTTGGCTACACCTTC	CASSLGVGYTF
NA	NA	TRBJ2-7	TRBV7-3	TGTGGCGTCGCAGGGGTGATCTACGAGCAGTACTTC	CGVAGVIYEQYF
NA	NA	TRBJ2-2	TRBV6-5	TGTGCCAGCAGTTACGTCGCAGACACGAACACCGGGGAGCTGTTTTTT	CASSYVADTNTGELFF
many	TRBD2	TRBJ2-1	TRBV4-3	TGCGCCAGCAGCCCCGGGACTAGCTCCTACAATGAGCAGTTCTTC	CASSPGTSSYNEQFF
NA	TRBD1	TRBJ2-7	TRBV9	TGTGCCAGCAGCGTAGGAGGGGTTCGGGACAGCTACTACGAGCAGTACTTC	CASSVGGVRDSYYEQYF